Below are 9 T cell receptor beta chains sequenced from a single sample in a study of blood T cells in healthy people across ages. With a J-beta primer mix and a sample-barcoded 5' primer, a second PCR ran about 7 to 12 cycles. TCRdb called the 5' RACE reads again in MiXCR, with one record for every CDR3 protein. The table includes roughly 1.5 million distinct CDR3 sequences, roughly two fifths detected once. Sequenced: blood. All receptors derive from a woman between 18 and 29 years old in good health.

This clonotype was counted a few times. The V call is TRBV7-2, the J call TRBJ2-5; D gene uncertain. The CDR3 runs to 14 residues. The germline V and J ends were trimmed by 1 base and 5 bases, with 11 bases remaining between them. CDR1 SGHTA and CDR2 FQGNSA come from the germline V gene. The CDR3 is CASSLDIAGETQYF. The CDR3 DNA sequence: TGTGCCAGCAGCTTAGATATAGCCGGCGAGACCCAGTACTTC.

The chain links TRBV29-1 to TRBJ1-1; D remains ambiguous. V lost 4 bases and J 4 bases, leaving 10 bases between the germline ends. Germline V gene sequence: CDR1 SQVTM, CDR2 ANQGSEA. CDR3 length equals 12 residues. The CDR3 bases are TGCAGCGTTGGGGGATTAAGCACTGAAGCTTTCTTT. It yields the protein CSVGGLSTEAFF. The entire variable domain, with the rest obtained from reference TRBV29-1 and TRBJ1-1, is as follows: SAVISQKPSRDICQRGTSLTIQCQVDSQVTMMFWYRQQPGQSLTLIATANQGSEATYESGFVIDKFPISRPNLTFSTLTVSNMSPEDSSIYLCSVGGLSTEAFFGQGTRLTVV.

The V call is TRBV28, the J call TRBJ2-3, with D unclear. This CDR3 comprises 14 residues. CDR1 and CDR2 from the germline V gene are MDHEN and SYDVKM. V lost 2 bases and J lost 4, with 10 bases in between. CDR3 sequence: CASSLQASADTQYF. Written as DNA, the CDR3 is TGTGCCAGCAGTTTACAGGCTTCCGCAGATACGCAGTATTTT.

This clonotype has more than one count but fewer than ten. V usage is TRBV7-2 and J usage is TRBJ2-2; possible D gene TRBD2, 7 bases. The V gene's germline CDR1 is SGHTA and CDR2 FQGNSA. The V end lost 7 bases, the J end lost 7 bases, and 16 bases lay between the germline ends. CDR3 length equals 14 residues. CDR3 protein: CASKAGAGGGELFF. CDR3 in DNA: TGTGCCAGCAAGGCGGGGGCCGGGGGCGGGGAGCTGTTTTTT.

This chain joins TRBV7-2 and TRBJ1-6, with TRBD1 matching 9 bases. This CDR3 has 16 amino acids. Germline V gene data show CDR1 as SGHTA and CDR2 as FQGNSA. V lost 5 bases, J lost 7 bases, and 9 bases stayed unmatched. In DNA form, the CDR3 reads TGTGCCAGCAGCGTAGGGACAGGGTATCTGAATTCACCCCTCCACTTT. Translating gives CASSVGTGYLNSPLHF.

Notes on this clonotype: The junction departs from germline at one end; a sequencing error may be responsible. The chain carries TRBV20-1 and TRBJ2-7; 11 positions agree with TRBD2. CDR3 length: 14 residues. Germline assignment: CDR1 DFQATT and CDR2 SNEGSKA (reference sequence). The CDR3 spells CSARTSGASDEQYF. The CDR3 region has the DNA TGCAGTGCTAGGACTAGCGGGGCCTCCGACGAGCAGTACTTC.

V is TRBV5-8 and J is TRBJ2-1, with unresolved D. The CDR3 length is 13 residues. Trimming removed 7 bases at V and 3 bases at J, with 11 bases between. CDR1 SGHTS and CDR2 YDEGEE come from the germline V gene. The CDR3 protein is CASGRTYYNEQFF. CDR3 nucleotides: TGTGCCAGCGGTAGAACCTACTACAATGAGCAGTTCTTC.

This chain joins TRBV29-1 and TRBJ2-1, with TRBD2 matching over 7 bases. This CDR3 spans 13 amino acids. Germline CDR1 and CDR2: SQVTM and ANQGSEA. V dropped 0 bases and J dropped 10; count of bases not matched to a gene: 6. The CDR3 nucleotides are TGCAGCGTTGAAGATCGCAGGGAGGGCGAGCAGTTCTTC. It translates to CSVEDRREGEQFF.

V is TRBV2 and J is TRBJ2-6; weak D call: TRBD2 (5 bases). The CDR3 runs 19 residues. The V gene's germline CDR1 is SNHLY and CDR2 FYNNEI. Deletions cut 6 bases from V and 1 base from J, with 22 bases between. The CDR3 protein is CASRRDGSPSRSGANVLTF. For the CDR3, the DNA is TGTGCCAGCAGGCGTGATGGCAGTCCTAGCCGATCTGGGGCCAACGTCCTGACTTTC.